The 10 T cell receptor beta chains presented below share a single source sample, sequenced in a study of blood T cells in healthy people across ages (dated by TCRdb to the mid-2010s). The library was made by 5' RACE. Sequenced on an Illumina HiSeq 2500. A second PCR of about 7 to 12 cycles was run with a J-beta primer mix and a sample-barcoded 5' primer. TCRdb itself trimmed the public reads at Q25 with fastp, ran MiXCR and retained productive beta chains. Every CDR3 protein is listed once, alongside the most common genes and DNA of its rows. The sample table records about 1.4 million distinct CDR3 sequences; approximately 59% of these occur just once. In total, the top ten clones hold 6.5% to 8.5% of the sample. The sequencing sample was made of blood. The source is a man aged 18 to 35 in good health.

This chain connects TRBV12-3 or TRBV12-4 to TRBJ2-3; 8 bases fit TRBD2. The CDR3 is 16 residues long. J was trimmed by 2 bases and V by 3 bases; bases with no gene match: 7. The CDR3 is CASSFGREGITDTQYF. The CDR3 nucleotides are TGTGCCAGCAGTTTTGGACGGGAGGGCATCACAGATACGCAGTATTTT.

The V and J genes are TRBV20-1 and TRBJ1-1; 11 nucleotides match TRBD1. V shed 3 bases and J 5 bases; nucleotides not matched to a gene: 2. Per the germline V gene, CDR1 is DFQATT and CDR2 is SNEGSKA (reference sequence). This CDR3 is built from 13 residues. CDR3 protein: CSARGQGETEAFF. The CDR3 nucleotides are TGCAGTGCTAGGGGACAGGGGGAAACTGAAGCTTTCTTT.

This clonotype was detected a few times. The rearrangement links TRBV4-1 to TRBJ1-2, with a possible D match to TRBD1 (5 bases). Trimming stripped 0 bases from V and 8 bases from J, with 16 bases between. The germline gives CDR1 MGHRA, CDR2 YSYEKL. The CDR3 has 15 residues. The CDR3 is CASSQDSRGSRGYTF. The CDR3 DNA reads TGCGCCAGCAGCCAAGATTCGCGGGGGTCTAGAGGCTACACCTTC.

The gene calls are TRBV7-2 and TRBJ2-5; 8 bases match TRBD2. The CDR3 extends over 15 amino acids. CDR1 is SGHTA and CDR2 is FQGNSA in the germline V gene. V trimming: 3 bases; J trimming: 5 bases; junction bases outside the gene matches: 8. The CDR3 here is CASSFTSGVLETQYF. CDR3 in DNA: TGTGCCAGCAGCTTTACTAGCGGAGTTCTGGAGACCCAGTACTTC.

The chain uses TRBV9 and TRBJ1-3; 9 bases match TRBD1. The V gene's germline CDR1 is SGDLS and CDR2 YYNGEE. Trimming cost V 3 bases and J 4 bases; bases outside gene matches: 5. There are 15 residues in the CDR3. DNA for the CDR3: TGTGCCAGCAGCGCACAGGGGGCGTCAGGAAACACCATATATTTT. Protein product: CASSAQGASGNTIYF.

The rearrangement links TRBV7-7 to TRBJ2-7, with TRBD2 matching 8 bases. The V gene's germline CDR1 is SSHAT and CDR2 FNYEAQ (reference sequence). V gave up 2 bases and J gave up 5 bases; unmatched junction bases: 8. CDR3 length: 15 amino acids. The CDR3 bases are TGTGCCAGCAGCTTAACGGCTAGCGGGCTGGACGAGCAGTACTTC. It yields the protein CASSLTASGLDEQYF.

This clonotype was seen a handful of times. The chain links TRBV29-1 to TRBJ2-5; a possible D gene is TRBD1 (6 bases). The CDR3 sequence is 16 residues long. V gave up 6 bases and J gave up 1 base, with 21 bases separating them. CDR1 is SQVTM, CDR2 ANQGSEA, per germline. The CDR3 DNA follows: TGCAGCGTAAATAAAGAGTGGACAGACCTCCAAGAGACCCAGTACTTC. Translating it yields CSVNKEWTDLQETQYF.

The chain employs TRBV7-9 and TRBJ1-2; D call uncertain. CDR1 is SEHNR and CDR2 is FQNEAQ in the germline V gene (reference sequence). With 3 bases removed from V and 4 bases from J, the gap between germline ends came to 9 bases. The CDR3 is 13 amino acids. CDR3 sequence reads: CASSFYWFYGYTF. The CDR3 bases are TGTGCCAGCAGCTTCTACTGGTTCTATGGCTACACCTTC.

This clonotype turned up a few times. The chain combines TRBV7-2 with TRBJ2-1, with 10 bases lining up with TRBD2. V shed 2 bases and J 0 bases; nucleotides not matched to a gene: 7. Looked up from germline, CDR1 is SGHTA and CDR2 is FQGNSA. This CDR3 has 18 residues. The CDR3 region is CASSLRSSGGSSYNEQFF. The CDR3, as DNA: TGTGCCAGCAGCTTACGATCTAGCGGGGGCAGCTCCTACAATGAGCAGTTCTTC.

The rearrangement uses TRBV6-6 and TRBJ1-5; TRBD1 matches 9 bases. Germline V gene lookup returns CDR1 MNHNY and CDR2 SVGAGI (reference sequence). This CDR3 is built from 13 residues. Germline trimming cut 6 bases from V and 11 bases from J; bases unmatched to any gene: 8. Written as DNA, the CDR3 is TGTGCCAGCAGAGGGACAGGGAGTTGGTCCCAGCATTTT. Residues: CASRGTGSWSQHF.